This T cell receptor beta chain was identified in a study of cytomegalovirus exposure and HLA in healthy donors. The wider study: Approximately 80 million unique TCRs, all from HLA-typed donors, were included in an early release of the data.

This PCR relied on a set of 60 Vbeta primers and 13 Jbeta primers. Produced via immunoSEQ multiplex PCR; TCRdb's table is partial and in-frame only. The sample lists about 200,000 clones, approximately 78% occurring once. Germline V gene sequence: CDR1 LNHDA, CDR2 SQIVND (reference sequence). The J segment lost 2 bases and the V segment lost 0 bases, leaving 18 bases of the junction unmatched. The CDR3 is 22 amino acids. Sample: PBMCs. The sequence came from a woman aged 45 to 65 in good health and CMV-seropositive. This chain connects TRBV19 to TRBJ1-5; 11 bases are shared with TRBD1. The CDR3 region has the DNA TGTGCCAGTAGTATAGATCTTGAGACCGGGACAGGGGGGACGTACGGCAATCAGCCCCAGCATTTT. Its translation: CASSIDLETGTGGTYGNQPQHF. The full variable domain, in which reference TRBV19 and TRBJ1-5 provide the parts outside the CDR3, is DGGITQSPKYLFRKEGQNVTLSCEQNLNHDAMYWYRQDPGQGLRLIYYSQIVNDFQKGDIAEGYSVSREKKESFPLTVTSAQKNPTAFYLCASSIDLETGTGGTYGNQPQHFGDGTRLSIL.